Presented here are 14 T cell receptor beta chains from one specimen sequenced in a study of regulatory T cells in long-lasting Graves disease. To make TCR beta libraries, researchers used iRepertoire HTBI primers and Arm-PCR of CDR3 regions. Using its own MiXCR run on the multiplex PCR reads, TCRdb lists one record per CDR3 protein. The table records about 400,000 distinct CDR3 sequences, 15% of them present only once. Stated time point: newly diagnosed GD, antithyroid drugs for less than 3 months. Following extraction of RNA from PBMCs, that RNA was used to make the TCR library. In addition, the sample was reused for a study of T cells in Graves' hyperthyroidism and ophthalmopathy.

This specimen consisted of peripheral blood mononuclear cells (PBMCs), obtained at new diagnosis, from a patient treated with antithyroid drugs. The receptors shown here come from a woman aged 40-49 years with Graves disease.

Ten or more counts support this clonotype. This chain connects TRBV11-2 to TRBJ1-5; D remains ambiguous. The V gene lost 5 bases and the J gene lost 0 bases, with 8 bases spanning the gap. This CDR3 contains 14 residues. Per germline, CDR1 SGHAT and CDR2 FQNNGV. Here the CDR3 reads CASSQTISNQPQHF. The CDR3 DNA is TGTGCCAGCAGCCAGACAATTAGCAATCAGCCCCAGCATTTT.

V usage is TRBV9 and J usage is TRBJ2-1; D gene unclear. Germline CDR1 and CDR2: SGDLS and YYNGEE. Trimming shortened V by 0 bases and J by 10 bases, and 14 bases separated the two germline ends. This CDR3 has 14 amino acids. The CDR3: CASSVDVGNWEQFF. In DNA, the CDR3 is TGTGCCAGCAGCGTAGATGTGGGGAACTGGGAGCAGTTCTTC.

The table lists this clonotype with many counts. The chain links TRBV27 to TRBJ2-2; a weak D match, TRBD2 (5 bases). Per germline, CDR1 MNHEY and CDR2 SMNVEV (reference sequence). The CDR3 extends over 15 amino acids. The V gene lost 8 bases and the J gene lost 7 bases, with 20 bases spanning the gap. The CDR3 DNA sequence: TGTGCCAGCTCTTGGGTAGAGGGCCGCGTCGGGGAGCTGTTTTTT. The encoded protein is CASSWVEGRVGELFF.

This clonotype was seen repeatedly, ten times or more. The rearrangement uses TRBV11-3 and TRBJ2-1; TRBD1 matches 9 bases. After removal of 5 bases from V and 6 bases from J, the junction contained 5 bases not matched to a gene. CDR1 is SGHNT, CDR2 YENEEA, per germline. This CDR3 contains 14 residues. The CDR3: CASSDKTGGNEQFF. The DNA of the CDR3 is TGTGCCAGCAGCGACAAGACAGGGGGCAATGAGCAGTTCTTC.

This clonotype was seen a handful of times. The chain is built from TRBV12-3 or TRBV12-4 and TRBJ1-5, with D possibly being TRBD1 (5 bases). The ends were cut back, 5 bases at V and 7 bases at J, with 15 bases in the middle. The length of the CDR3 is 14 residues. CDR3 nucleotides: TGTGCCAGCAGTAAACGGGACTTTGAGCAGCCCCAGCATTTT. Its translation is CASSKRDFEQPQHF.

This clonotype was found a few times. Here the CDR3 DNA reads TGTGCCAGCAGTGCAGGGGGACCTTATGGCTACACCTTC. Protein: CASSAGGPYGYTF. The chain recombines TRBV6-1 with TRBJ1-2; 7 bases fit TRBD1. Losses at the gene ends were 4 bases for V and 5 bases for J; bases not matched to a gene: 4. This CDR3 spans 13 amino acids. CDR1 MNHNS and CDR2 SASEGT come from the germline V gene.

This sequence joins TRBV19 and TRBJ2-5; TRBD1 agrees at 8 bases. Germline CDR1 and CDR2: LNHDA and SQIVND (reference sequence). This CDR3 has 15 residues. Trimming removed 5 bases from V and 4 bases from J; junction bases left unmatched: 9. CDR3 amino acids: CASSAGQGVGETQYF. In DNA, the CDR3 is TGTGCCAGTAGTGCAGGACAGGGTGTGGGAGAGACCCAGTACTTC.

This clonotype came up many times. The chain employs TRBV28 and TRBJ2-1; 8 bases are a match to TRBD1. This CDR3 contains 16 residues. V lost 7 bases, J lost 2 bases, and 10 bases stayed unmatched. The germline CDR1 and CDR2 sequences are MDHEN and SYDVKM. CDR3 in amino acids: CASIPAAGGAYNEQFF. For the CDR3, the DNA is TGTGCCAGCATCCCCGCCGCAGGGGGCGCCTACAATGAGCAGTTCTTC.

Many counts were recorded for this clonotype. CDR3 in DNA: TGTGCCAGCAGCTTAGAGGCTAGCGGGGGTCAAGAGACCCAGTACTTC. As protein: CASSLEASGGQETQYF. The chain uses TRBV13 and TRBJ2-5; TRBD2 matches 10 bases. This CDR3 region has 16 residues. Germline CDR1 and CDR2: PRHDT and FYEKMQ (reference sequence). V lost 1 base and J lost 2; bases outside the gene matches: 4.

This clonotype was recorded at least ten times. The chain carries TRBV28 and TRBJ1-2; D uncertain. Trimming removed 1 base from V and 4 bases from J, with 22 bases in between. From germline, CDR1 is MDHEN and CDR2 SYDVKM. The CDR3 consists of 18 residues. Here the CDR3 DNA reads TGTGCCAGCAGTTTATTTTTATTGATTATAGGACGGACCTATGGCTACACCTTC. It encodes CASSLFLLIIGRTYGYTF.

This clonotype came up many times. The CDR3 coding sequence is TGTGCCAGCACTAAAAGCGGGAGGGTCCTAAATTCCTACAATGAGCAGTTCTTC. Translated, it gives CASTKSGRVLNSYNEQFF. J is TRBJ2-1 and V is TRBV12-3 or TRBV12-4, with 10 bases aligning to TRBD2. The CDR3 has 18 amino acids. Trimming removed 7 bases from V and 1 base from J; junction bases left unmatched: 13.

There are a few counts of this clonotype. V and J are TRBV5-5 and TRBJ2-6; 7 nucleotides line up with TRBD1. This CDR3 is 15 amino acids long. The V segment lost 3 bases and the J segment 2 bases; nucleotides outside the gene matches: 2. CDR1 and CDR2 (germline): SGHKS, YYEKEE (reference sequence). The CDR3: CASSSTGPGANVLTF. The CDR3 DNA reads TGTGCCAGCAGCTCGACAGGGCCTGGGGCCAACGTCCTGACTTTC.

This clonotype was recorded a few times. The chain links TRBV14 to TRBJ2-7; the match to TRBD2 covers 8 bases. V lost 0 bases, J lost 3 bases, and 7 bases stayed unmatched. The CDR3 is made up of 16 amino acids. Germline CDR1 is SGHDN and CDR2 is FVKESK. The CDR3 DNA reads TGTGCCAGCAGCCAAGAAGGACGGGGGGGGAACTACGAGCAGTACTTC. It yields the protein CASSQEGRGGNYEQYF.

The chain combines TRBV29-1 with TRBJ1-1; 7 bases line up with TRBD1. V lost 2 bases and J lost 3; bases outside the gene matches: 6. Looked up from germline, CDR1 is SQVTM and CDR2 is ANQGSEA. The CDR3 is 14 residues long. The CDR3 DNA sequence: TGCAGCGTTGAAAAGAGAGACAGGGACACTGAAGCTTTCTTT. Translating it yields CSVEKRDRDTEAFF.